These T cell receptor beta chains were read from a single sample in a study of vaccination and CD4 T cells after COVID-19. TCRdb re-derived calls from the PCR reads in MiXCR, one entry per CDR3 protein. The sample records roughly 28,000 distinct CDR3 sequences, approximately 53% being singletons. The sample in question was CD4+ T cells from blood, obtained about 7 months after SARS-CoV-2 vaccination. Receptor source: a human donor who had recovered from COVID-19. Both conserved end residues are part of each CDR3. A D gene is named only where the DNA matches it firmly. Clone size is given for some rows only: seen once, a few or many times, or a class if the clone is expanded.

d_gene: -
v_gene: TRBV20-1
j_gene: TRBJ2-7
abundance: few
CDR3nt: TGCAGTGCGGACTACATAGCCAAGAACTCCTACGAGCAGTACTTC
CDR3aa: CSADYIAKNSYEQYF

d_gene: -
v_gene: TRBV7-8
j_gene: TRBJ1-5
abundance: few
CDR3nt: TGTGCCAGCAGCTTAGGAAGGTACAGGGATGGCAATCAGCCCCAGCATTTT
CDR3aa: CASSLGRYRDGNQPQHF

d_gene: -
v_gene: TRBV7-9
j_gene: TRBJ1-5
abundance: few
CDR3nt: TGTGCCAGCAGCTTCGGGGTCGGCAATCAGCCCCAGCATTTT
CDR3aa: CASSFGVGNQPQHF

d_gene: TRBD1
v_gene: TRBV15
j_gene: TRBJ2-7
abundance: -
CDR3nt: TGTGCCACCAGCGGACAGGCTTACGAGCAGTACTTC
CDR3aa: CATSGQAYEQYF

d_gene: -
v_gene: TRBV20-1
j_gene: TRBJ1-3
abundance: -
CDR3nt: TGCAGTGCTATAAGGACAGCTGGAAACACCATATATTTT
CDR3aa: CSAIRTAGNTIYF

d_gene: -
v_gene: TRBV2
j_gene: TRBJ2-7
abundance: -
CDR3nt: TGTGCCAGCCACGCCGGGACACACGAGCAGTACTTC
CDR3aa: CASHAGTHEQYF

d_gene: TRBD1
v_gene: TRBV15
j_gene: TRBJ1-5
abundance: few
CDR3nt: TGTGCCACCAGCAGGAGGACAGGGGGCCCTCAGCCCCAGCATTTT
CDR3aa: CATSRRTGGPQPQHF

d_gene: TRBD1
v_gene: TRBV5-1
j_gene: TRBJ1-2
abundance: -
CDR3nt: TGCGCCAGCAGCTTGGTAACAGGGGACGGCTACACCTTC
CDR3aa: CASSLVTGDGYTF

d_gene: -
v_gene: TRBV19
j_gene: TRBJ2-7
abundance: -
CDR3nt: TGTGCCAGTAGTACGACCCTAGACTCCTCCTACGAGCAGTACTTC
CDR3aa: CASSTTLDSSYEQYF

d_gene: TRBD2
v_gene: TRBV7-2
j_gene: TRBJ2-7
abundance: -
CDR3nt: TGTGCCAGCAGCTTAGGGGTAGCGGGGTTCTACGAGCAGTACTTC
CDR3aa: CASSLGVAGFYEQYF

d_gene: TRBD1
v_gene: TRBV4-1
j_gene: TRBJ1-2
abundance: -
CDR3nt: TGCGCCAGCAGCCCACAGGGGGCAGGGGGTGGCTACACCTTC
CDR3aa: CASSPQGAGGGYTF

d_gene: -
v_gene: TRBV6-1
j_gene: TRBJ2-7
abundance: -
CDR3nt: TGTGCCAGCAGCCGTGCAGGCGCCTACGAGCAGTACTTC
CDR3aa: CASSRAGAYEQYF

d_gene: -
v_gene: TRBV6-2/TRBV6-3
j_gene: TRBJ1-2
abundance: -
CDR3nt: TGTGCCAGCAGCCCAACCGACAGCTACCTAGACACCTTC
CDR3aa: CASSPTDSYLDTF

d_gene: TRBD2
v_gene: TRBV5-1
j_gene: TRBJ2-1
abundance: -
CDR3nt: TGCGCCAGCAGCGACGGACTAGCGGGAGGGTTTAACAATGAGCAGTTCTTC
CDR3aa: CASSDGLAGGFNNEQFF

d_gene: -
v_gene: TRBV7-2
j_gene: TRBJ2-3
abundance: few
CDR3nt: TGTGCCAGCAGCTTAGGAGGCGGGCTACGCACAGATACGCAGTATTTT
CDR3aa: CASSLGGGLRTDTQYF

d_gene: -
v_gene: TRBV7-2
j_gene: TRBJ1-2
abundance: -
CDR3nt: TGTGCCAGCAGCTTAGGGGGACCCCTGGGCTATGGCTACACCTTC
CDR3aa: CASSLGGPLGYGYTF

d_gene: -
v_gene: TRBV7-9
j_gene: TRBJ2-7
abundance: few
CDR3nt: TGTGCCAGCAGCGATGGAGACACTACTAAAGAGCAGTACTTC
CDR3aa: CASSDGDTTKEQYF

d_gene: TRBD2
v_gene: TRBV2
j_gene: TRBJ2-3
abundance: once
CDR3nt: TGTGCCAGCAGTGTGGCTAGCGGGAGCCAAACAGATACGCAGTATTTT
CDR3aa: CASSVASGSQTDTQYF

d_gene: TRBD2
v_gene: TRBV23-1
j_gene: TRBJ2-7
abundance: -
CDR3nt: TGCGCCAGCAGTCAATCACGTCGACTAGCGCTCTACGAGCAGTACTTC
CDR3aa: CASSQSRRLALYEQYF

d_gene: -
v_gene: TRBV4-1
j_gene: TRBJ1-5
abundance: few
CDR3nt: TGCGCCAGCAGCCGTGCAGCGGTCTCCAATCAGCCCCAGCATTTT
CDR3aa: CASSRAAVSNQPQHF

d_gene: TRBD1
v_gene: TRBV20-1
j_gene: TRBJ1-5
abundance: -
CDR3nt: TGCAGTGCTAGCGGACAGGTGCACCAGCCCCAGCATTTT
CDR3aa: CSASGQVHQPQHF

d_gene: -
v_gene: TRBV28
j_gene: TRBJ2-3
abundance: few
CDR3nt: TGTGCCAGCAGTCCCAACGGGCGGCGACGCACAGATACGCAGTATTTT
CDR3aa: CASSPNGRRRTDTQYF

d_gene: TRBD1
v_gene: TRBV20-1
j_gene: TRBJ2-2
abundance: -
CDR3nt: TGCAGTGCTAGAGACCCCGGGACAGAGAACACCGGGGAGCTGTTTTTT
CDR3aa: CSARDPGTENTGELFF

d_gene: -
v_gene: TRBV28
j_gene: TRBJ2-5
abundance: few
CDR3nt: TGTGCCAGCAGTCTCTCCCAGGGGGGGTTGGGAGAGACCCAGTACTTC
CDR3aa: CASSLSQGGLGETQYF

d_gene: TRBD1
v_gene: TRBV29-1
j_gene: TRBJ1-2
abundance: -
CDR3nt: TGCAGCGTTGATTTGACAGGGGGTTTCTATGGCTACACCTTC
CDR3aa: CSVDLTGGFYGYTF

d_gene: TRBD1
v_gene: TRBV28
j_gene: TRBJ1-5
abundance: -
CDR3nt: TGTGCCAGCAGCGAGGCAAGGGGGCGCTTCTCTAGCAATCAGCCCCAGCATTTT
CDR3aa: CASSEARGRFSSNQPQHF

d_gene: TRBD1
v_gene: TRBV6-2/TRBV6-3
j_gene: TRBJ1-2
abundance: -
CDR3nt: TGTGCCAGCAGGATGACAGGGGAATATGGCTACACCTTC
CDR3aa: CASRMTGEYGYTF

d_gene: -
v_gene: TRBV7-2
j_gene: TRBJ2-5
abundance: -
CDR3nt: TGTGCCAGCAGCTCACACATGGGGTTGGTTTTTGAGACCCAGTACTTC
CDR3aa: CASSSHMGLVFETQYF

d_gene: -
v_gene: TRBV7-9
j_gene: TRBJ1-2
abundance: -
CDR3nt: TGTGCCAGCAGCTCAAGACGGGGGGTTAACTATGGCTACACCTTC
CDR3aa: CASSSRRGVNYGYTF

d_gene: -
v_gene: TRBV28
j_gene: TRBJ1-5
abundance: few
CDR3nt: TGTGCCAGCAGTTTTATTAAGGGGGGCCATCAGCCCCAGCATTTT
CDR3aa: CASSFIKGGHQPQHF

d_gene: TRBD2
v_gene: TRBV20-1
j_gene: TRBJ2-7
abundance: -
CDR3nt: TGCAGTGCTACCCCACTAGCGGGAGTTTCCCAGCAGTACTTC
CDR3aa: CSATPLAGVSQQYF

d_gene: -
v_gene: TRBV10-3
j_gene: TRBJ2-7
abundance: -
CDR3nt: TGTGCCATCAGTGAGAATGGGGTATACTACGAGCAGTACTTC
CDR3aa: CAISENGVYYEQYF

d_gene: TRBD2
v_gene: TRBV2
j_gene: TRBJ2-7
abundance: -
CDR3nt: TGTGCCAGCAGTGAGGGACTAGATTACGAGCAGTACTTC
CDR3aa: CASSEGLDYEQYF

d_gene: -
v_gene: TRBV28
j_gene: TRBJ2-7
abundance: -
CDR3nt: TGTGCCAGCAGTGCGCCGACGGGGATATGGCCCTACGAGCAGTACTTC
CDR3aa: CASSAPTGIWPYEQYF

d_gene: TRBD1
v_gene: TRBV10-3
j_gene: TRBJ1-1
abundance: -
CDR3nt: TGTGCCATCAGTGAGTCCGGGACAGGGTACACTGAAGCTTTCTTT
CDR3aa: CAISESGTGYTEAFF

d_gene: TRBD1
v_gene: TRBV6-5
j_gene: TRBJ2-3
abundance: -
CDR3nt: TGTGCCAGCAGTTACGGGACAGGGGACACAGATACGCAGTATTTT
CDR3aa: CASSYGTGDTDTQYF